The clone carrying this T cell receptor (beta chain) turned up a few times. The antigen is unknown. Next came a second PCR, run for about 7 to 12 cycles, which used a sample-barcoded 5' primer along with a J-beta primer mix. TCRdb processed the 5' RACE reads anew with MiXCR; each CDR3 protein has one entry. The repertoire holds about 640,000 distinct CDR3 sequences, with under 70% as singletons. Every donor contributed approximately 10 milliliters of peripheral blood by blood draw. The authors isolated at least 6 million PBMCs per sample. CDR3 length equals 13 residues. The V and J ends lost 5 bases and 1 base respectively, with 8 bases between them. These data come from a study of blood T cells in healthy people across ages. Across the whole study: Capture via template switching afforded approximately one barcoded beta molecule per two T cells.

Points from the study as a whole: Roughly linear declines in TCR beta diversity per million T cells occurred with age.

The sequence derives from a man between 60 and 75 years old in good health. This sequence joins TRBV12-3 or TRBV12-4 and TRBJ2-5, with D hard to call. Sequenced sample: blood. Written as DNA, the CDR3 is TGTGCCAGCAGTGTTACAGCCCAAGAGACCCAGTACTTC. The encoded protein is CASSVTAQETQYF.